Below are 10 T cell receptor beta chains sequenced from a single sample in a study of identical twins. TCRdb recomputed calls from the 5' RACE reads with MiXCR, one row per CDR3 protein. In the table there are around 680,000 distinct CDR3 sequences, approximately 9% of which are singletons. The data also belong to a second study, concerning yellow fever vaccine responses in identical twins.

Specimen: PBMCs. These receptors all stem from a young woman in good health.

This clonotype was counted only a few times. This chain links TRBV29-1 with TRBJ2-2; a weak D match, TRBD2 (5 bases). Germline V gives CDR1 SQVTM, CDR2 ANQGSEA. The CDR3 extends over 14 amino acids. The germline V and J ends were trimmed by 7 bases and 1 base, with 13 bases remaining between them. For the CDR3, the DNA is TGCAGCGCACTAAGGACTGGGAACACCGGGGAGCTGTTTTTT. Its protein is CSALRTGNTGELFF.

This clonotype was counted at least ten times. J is TRBJ2-1 and V is TRBV11-3; 10 bases agree with TRBD2. Trimming cost V 1 base and J 8 bases; bases outside gene matches: 5. The CDR3 length is 15 residues. Per germline, CDR1 SGHNT and CDR2 YENEEA. The CDR3 DNA sequence: TGTGCCAGCAGCTTAGGCCTAGCGGGAGAAGATGAGCAGTTCTTC. Protein product: CASSLGLAGEDEQFF.

This clonotype was seen only a few times. The chain employs TRBV20-1 and TRBJ2-3; D unresolved. Germline values: CDR1 DFQATT, CDR2 SNEGSKA (reference sequence). The length of the CDR3 is 15 residues. V was cut by 0 bases and J by 6 bases, with 16 bases left in between. CDR3 protein: CSARDPLGSRDTQYF. The CDR3 DNA sequence: TGCAGTGCTAGAGATCCCCTAGGCTCAAGGGATACGCAGTATTTT.

This clonotype has only a few counts. This chain links TRBV5-1 with TRBJ2-7; possible D gene TRBD2, 7 bases. Trimming pared 7 bases from V and 3 bases from J, leaving 20 bases between. The CDR3 is 15 amino acids. Germline V gene data show CDR1 as SGHRS and CDR2 as YFSETQ. CDR3 sequence (DNA): TGCGCCAGCGCACCGGGGGGCACCGGAGTCTACGAGCAGTACTTC. It translates to CASAPGGTGVYEQYF.

This clonotype was recorded a few times. This sequence joins TRBV29-1 and TRBJ1-1, with TRBD1 as a possible D gene (5 bases). CDR1 and CDR2 (germline): SQVTM, ANQGSEA. CDR3 length equals 16 residues. Trimming took off 2 bases at V and 3 bases at J, with 19 bases between the two ends. This CDR3 is CSVESTLRQGDTEAFF. CDR3 nucleotide sequence: TGCAGCGTTGAAAGTACCCTACGACAAGGGGACACTGAAGCTTTCTTT.

At least ten counts were recorded for this clonotype. The chain has TRBV5-6 and TRBJ2-1; D ambiguous. Trimming left V 0 bases short and J 9 bases short, with 7 bases between. This CDR3 region has 12 residues. Looked up from germline, CDR1 is SGHDT and CDR2 is YYEEEE. The CDR3: CASSLGPGEQFF. CDR3 nucleotides: TGTGCCAGCAGCTTGGGGCCGGGTGAGCAGTTCTTC. Using reference TRBV5-6 and TRBJ2-1 for the parts outside the CDR3, the full variable domain is DAGVTQSPTHLIKTRGQQVTLRCSPKSGHDTVSWYQQALGQGPQFIFQYYEEEERQRGNFPDRFSGHQFPNYSSELNVNALLLGDSALYLCASSLGPGEQFFGPGTRLTVL.

The rearrangement uses TRBV4-3 and TRBJ2-1; D remains ambiguous. V was cut by 3 bases and J by 3 bases, with 21 bases left in between. Germline CDR1 LGHNA, CDR2 YSLEER. The CDR3 length is 18 residues. CDR3 amino acids: CASSQVSAVVDLYNEQFF. CDR3 in DNA: TGCGCCAGCAGCCAGGTATCGGCTGTCGTCGACCTCTACAATGAGCAGTTCTTC.

The V call is TRBV20-1, the J call TRBJ2-2, with D possibly being TRBD1 (5 bases). The ends were cut back, 3 bases at V and 3 bases at J, with 14 bases in the middle. This CDR3 spans 15 amino acids. CDR1 DFQATT and CDR2 SNEGSKA come from the germline V gene (reference sequence). In DNA, the CDR3 is TGCAGTGCTAGCTTCCCAGGGCCAGACACCGGGGAGCTGTTTTTT. Translating gives CSASFPGPDTGELFF.

The chain uses TRBV6-4 and TRBJ2-1; D gene unclear. This CDR3 contains 13 residues. Germline V lookup: CDR1 MRHNA, CDR2 SNTAGT. Trimming took off 6 bases at V and 7 bases at J, with 13 bases between the two ends. This chain's CDR3 is CASSGGWGNEQFF. The CDR3 DNA reads TGTGCCAGCAGCGGCGGCTGGGGAAATGAGCAGTTCTTC.

V usage is TRBV27 and J usage is TRBJ1-6; D remains unclear. The germline V gene has CDR1 MNHEY and CDR2 SMNVEV (reference sequence). The CDR3 has 13 amino acids. V was trimmed by 0 bases and J by 9 bases, leaving 6 bases between them. The CDR3 coding sequence is TGTGCCAGCAGTTTATCGGCGCGTTCACCCCTCCACTTT. Translated, it gives CASSLSARSPLHF.